This TCR beta chain derives from a study of monozygotic twins with inflammatory bowel disease. Study outcomes and limitations: Support was absent for any single strong signal or clonotype linked to IBD. Twins with IBD were found to have lower TCRbeta diversity (inverse Simpson) than healthy co-twins.

To note about this clonotype: The antigen is unknown.

Per TCR library, around 3,600 ng of total RNA was used. UMIs bearing a 6-nucleotide sample barcode were added through template switching. Following a re-call of the 5' RACE reads, TCRdb has one entry per CDR3 protein and lacks DNA. Its clone listing holds more than 300,000 distinct CDR3 sequences. Germline assignment: CDR1 DFQATT and CDR2 SNEGSKA (reference sequence). This CDR3 spans 14 amino acids. V and J are TRBV20-1 and TRBJ2-3; TCRdb's D gene call, TRBD2, goes unchecked for lack of DNA. The source of this sequence is a human donor with ulcerative colitis or Crohn's disease, or a healthy co-twin of an affected twin (not recorded which). The sequenced sample was blood. CDR3 residues: CSAVSSRDFDTQYF.